This T cell receptor (beta chain) stems from a study of regulatory T cells in long-lasting Graves disease. On the study more broadly: Recently diagnosed Graves' patients had received antithyroid drugs for under 3 months.

Time point meaning: newly diagnosed GD, antithyroid drugs for less than 3 months. Isolated PBMC RNA provided the starting material for the TCR library. CDR3 length equals 14 residues. The germline V gene encodes CDR1 SQVTM and CDR2 ANQGSEA. The V end lost 4 bases, the J end lost 6 bases, and 18 bases lay between the germline ends. Study results and caveats: New patients shared more than 950 public clonotypes, and persistent patients shared more, with a few thousand.

This clonotype appeared many times. Its specificity is not known. CDR3-region Arm-PCR and iRepertoire HTBI primers produced the TCR beta libraries. Original processing notes: Overall, samples carried approximately 56 TRBV and 13 to 15 TRBJ segments. TCRdb re-derived calls from the multiplex PCR reads in MiXCR, one entry per CDR3 protein. TCRdb's processing, not the authors' own work, is the source of the V and J calls. Among roughly 560,000 distinct CDR3 sequences, 16% were seen once, and the ten largest hold 25%. These same records also appear under a second study, on T cells in Graves' hyperthyroidism and ophthalmopathy. From that paper: First-round RT-PCR with HTBI primers amplified the TCR CDR3 region.

This specimen consisted of peripheral blood mononuclear cells (PBMCs), obtained at new diagnosis, from a patient treated with antithyroid drugs. The chain is built from TRBV29-1 and TRBJ1-1, with D perhaps matching TRBD1 (6 bases). The receptor was isolated from a woman aged 35 to 60 with Graves disease. This CDR3 reads CSVVRPGQYPEAFF. DNA of the CDR3: TGCAGCGTTGTCCGCCCAGGACAGTATCCTGAAGCTTTCTTT. The full variable domain, its missing parts supplied by reference TRBV29-1 and TRBJ1-1, is SAVISQKPSRDICQRGTSLTIQCQVDSQVTMMFWYRQQPGQSLTLIATANQGSEATYESGFVIDKFPISRPNLTFSTLTVSNMSPEDSSIYLCSVVRPGQYPEAFFGQGTRLTVV.